This T cell receptor beta chain was documented in a study of T-cell reconstitution after alpha-beta-depleted transplantation in children. Study observations and caveats: Reportedly, alpha-beta T cells present about two months post-transplant originated from several hundred expanded clones of graft origin. Surviving recipient T cells and thymic progenitors produced the high day-60 TCRbeta diversity seen in some patients. A year had passed since transplant, and T-cell counts and diversity by then came mostly from newly produced T cells.

A library of TCRbeta sequences, prepared with unique molecular identifiers, was generated. TCRdb ran MiXCR on the PCR reads and lists one entry per CDR3 protein. The top ten clones hold roughly 30% of a sample with hundreds of thousands of distinct CDR3 sequences, approximately 11% of them seen once. Germline V lookup: CDR1 ENHRY, CDR2 SYGVKD. With V trimmed by 0 bases and J by 2 bases, 4 bases remained unmatched. The CDR3 sequence is 15 residues long. There are many counts of this clonotype. Its antigen remains unknown. The material was PBMCs, obtained before TCRalphabeta/CD19-depleted stem cell transplant. The rearrangement uses TRBV10-3 and TRBJ2-7; 7 bases match TRBD1. The receptor was isolated from a child less than two years old with acute myeloid leukemia, due to receive a stem cell transplant. The CDR3 DNA sequence: TGTGCCATCAGTGAGTCGACGGGACAGACCTACGAGCAGTACTTC. Protein product: CAISESTGQTYEQYF.